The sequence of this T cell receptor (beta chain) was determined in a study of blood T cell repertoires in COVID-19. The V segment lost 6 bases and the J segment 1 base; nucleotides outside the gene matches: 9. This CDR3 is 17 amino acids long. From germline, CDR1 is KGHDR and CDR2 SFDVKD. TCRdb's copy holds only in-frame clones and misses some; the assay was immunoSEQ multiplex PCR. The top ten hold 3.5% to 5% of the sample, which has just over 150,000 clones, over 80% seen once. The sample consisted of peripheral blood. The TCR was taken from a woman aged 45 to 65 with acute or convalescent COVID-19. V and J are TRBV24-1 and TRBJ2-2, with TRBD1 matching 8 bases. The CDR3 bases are TGTGCCACCAGTCGAACCCGGACAGGGATGAACACCGGGGAGCTGTTTTTT. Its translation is CATSRTRTGMNTGELFF.